The sequence of this T cell receptor beta chain was determined in a study of cytomegalovirus exposure and HLA in healthy donors. Study outcomes and limitations: After further analysis at a later stage, 16,951 TCR beta sequences were associated with HLA alleles at 0.05 false discovery rate.

On this clone itself: No antigen is known for it.

13 Jbeta primers and 60 Vbeta primers were used for the PCR. Sequenced by immunoSEQ multiplex PCR; TCRdb stores in-frame clones only, minus some. The data show 100,000 to 150,000 clones, 80% to 85% seen once. The specimen sequenced was PBMCs. The clonotype originates from a man younger than 45 in good health and CMV-seronegative.

The CDR3 DNA reads TGTGCCAGCAGCGTCGCCCCGGGACATAATTTAGGGAAGCATCAGCCCCAGCATTTT. This sequence encodes CASSVAPGHNLGKHQPQHF. This chain joins TRBV9 and TRBJ1-5, with a tentative D call TRBD1 (6 bases). This CDR3 is 19 amino acids long. Per germline, CDR1 SGDLS and CDR2 YYNGEE. The V end lost 2 bases, the J end lost 5 bases, and 26 bases lay between the germline ends.